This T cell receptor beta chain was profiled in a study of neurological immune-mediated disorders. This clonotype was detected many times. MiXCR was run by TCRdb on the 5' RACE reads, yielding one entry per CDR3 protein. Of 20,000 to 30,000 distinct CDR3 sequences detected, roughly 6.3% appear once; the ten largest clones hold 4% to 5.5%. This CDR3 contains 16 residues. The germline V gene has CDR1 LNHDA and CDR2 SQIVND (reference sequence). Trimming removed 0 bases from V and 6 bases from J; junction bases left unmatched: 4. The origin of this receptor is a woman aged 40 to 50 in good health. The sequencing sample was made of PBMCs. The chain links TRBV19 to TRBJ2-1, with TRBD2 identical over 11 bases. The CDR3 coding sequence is TGTGCCAGTAGTATAGAACCGGGACTAGCGGTCAATGAGCAGTTCTTC. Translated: CASSIEPGLAVNEQFF. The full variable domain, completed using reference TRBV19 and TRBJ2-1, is DGGITQSPKYLFRKEGQNVTLSCEQNLNHDAMYWYRQDPGQGLRLIYYSQIVNDFQKGDIAEGYSVSREKKESFPLTVTSAQKNPTAFYLCASSIEPGLAVNEQFFGPGTRLTVL.